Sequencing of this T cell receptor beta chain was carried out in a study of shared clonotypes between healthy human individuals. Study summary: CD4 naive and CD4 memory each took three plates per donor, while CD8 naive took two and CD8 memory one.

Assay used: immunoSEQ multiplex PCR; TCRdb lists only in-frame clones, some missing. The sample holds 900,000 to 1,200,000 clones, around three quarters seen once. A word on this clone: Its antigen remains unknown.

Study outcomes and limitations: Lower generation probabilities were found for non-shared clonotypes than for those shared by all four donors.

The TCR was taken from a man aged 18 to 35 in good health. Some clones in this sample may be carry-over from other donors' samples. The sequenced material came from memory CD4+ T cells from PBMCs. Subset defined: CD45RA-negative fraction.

The CDR3 bases are TGTGCCAGCAGCTTACTTAGCGGGATGCTATACGAGCAGTACTTC. Its protein is CASSLLSGMLYEQYF. The chain joins TRBV7-3 to TRBJ2-7, with 8 bases fitting TRBD2. The CDR3 sequence is 15 residues long. Germline CDR1 and CDR2: SGHTA and FQGTGA. J gave up 4 bases and V 2 bases, and 7 bases lay outside the gene matches.